This record concerns one T cell receptor (beta chain) sequence. This sample was included in a study of T cells after yellow fever vaccination. This CDR3 is 13 amino acids long. The germline V and J ends were trimmed by 7 bases and 9 bases, with 16 bases remaining between them. A single record per CDR3 protein comes from TCRdb applying MiXCR to the 5' RACE reads. The sample records about 320,000 distinct CDR3 sequences, around 11% being singletons. The source of this sequence is a young man who received the YFV17D yellow fever vaccine. The sample was CD4+ T cells sorted from PBMCs, taken 45 days after the yellow fever booster vaccination. The chain employs TRBV12-3 or TRBV12-4 and TRBJ2-1; D perhaps matches TRBD2 (6 bases). CDR3 coding DNA: TGTGCCAGCATGGAGGCTAGCGCGAGTGAGCAGTTCTTC. Amino acids: CASMEASASEQFF.